These 14 T cell receptor beta chains were sequenced from one sample in a study of technical replicates of blood from several donors. Profiled with immunoSEQ multiplex PCR; TCRdb holds only in-frame clones, not every one. The sample consists of about 83,000 clones, roughly 92% of them appearing once. The sample was T cells isolated from PBMCs. The receptors here all came from a human donor in good health.

The V call is TRBV5-1, the J call TRBJ2-5; D is perhaps TRBD2 (6 bases). V lost 1 base to trimming and J lost 5 bases, with 9 bases between them. This CDR3 is built from 13 residues. The germline CDR1 and CDR2 sequences are SGHRS and YFSETQ. For the CDR3, the DNA is TGCGCCAGCAGCTTGCAAGGGAGGGAGACCCAGTACTTC. It translates to CASSLQGRETQYF.

The rearrangement uses TRBV6-1 and TRBJ2-4; 12 bases fit TRBD1. In germline, CDR1 is MNHNS, CDR2 SASEGT. With V trimmed by 3 bases and J by 6 bases, 3 bases remained unmatched. This CDR3 is 15 amino acids long. The CDR3 spells CASSDGTGGRNIQYF. CDR3 DNA sequence: TGTGCCAGCAGTGATGGGACAGGGGGCAGAAACATTCAGTACTTC.

The chain is built from TRBV19 and TRBJ2-7; D possibly corresponds to TRBD2 (6 bases). Germline V gene lookup returns CDR1 LNHDA and CDR2 SQIVND (reference sequence). The V and J ends lost 3 bases and 4 bases respectively, with 10 bases between them. This CDR3 contains 13 residues. The CDR3 sequence is CASSMGLLYEQYF. The DNA of the CDR3 is TGTGCCAGTAGTATGGGACTGCTATACGAGCAGTACTTC.

This clone has only a few counts. The V and J genes are TRBV5-3 and TRBJ1-1; TRBD1 matches at 7 bases. TRBV5-3 is reported as an ORF; its role is uncertain. V lost 3 bases to trimming and J lost 10 bases; unmatched junction nucleotides: 21. The CDR3 spans 17 residues. This CDR3 is CARSSFRDSPGGAGAFF. The CDR3 DNA follows: TGTGCCAGAAGCTCCTTCCGGGACTCCCCAGGGGGTGCGGGAGCTTTCTTT.

This clone came up a few times. The chain recombines TRBV10-3 with TRBJ1-2; D might be TRBD1 (5 bases). Between the trimmed V and J ends, which lost 10 bases and 6 bases, there was a span of 15 bases. CDR3 length: 12 amino acids. CDR1 ENHRY and CDR2 SYGVKD come from the germline V gene. CDR3 nucleotides: TGTGCCACCTTCTCGGGGGAGGATGGCTACACCTTC. Its translation is CATFSGEDGYTF.

The chain combines TRBV10-3 with TRBJ2-7; 7 bases are shared with TRBD2. Trimming at V came to 7 bases and at J to 5 bases, leaving 17 bases not matched to a gene. The germline CDR1 and CDR2 sequences are ENHRY and SYGVKD. The CDR3 runs 16 residues. The CDR3 nucleotides are TGTGCCATCACCCCGGGGGGTGCCAGGGAGGTCGACGAGCAGTACTTC. This gives the protein CAITPGGAREVDEQYF.

The chain has TRBV5-1 and TRBJ1-1; TRBD1 might be the D (5 bases). The V and J ends lost 3 bases and 4 bases respectively, with 10 bases between them. The CDR3 length is 13 residues. From germline, CDR1 is SGHRS and CDR2 YFSETQ. The chain's CDR3 is CASSWQGGTEAFF. DNA for the CDR3: TGCGCCAGCAGCTGGCAGGGTGGCACTGAAGCTTTCTTT.

This clone appeared once. The chain recombines TRBV14 with TRBJ2-7; D may be TRBD1 (7 bases). V was shortened by 4 bases and J by 4 bases, with 20 bases between the two germline ends. CDR1 is SGHDN and CDR2 is FVKESK in the germline V gene. This CDR3 has 16 residues. For the CDR3, the DNA is TGTGCCAGCAGCCTATCCCCGGCCAGGGGGAGGTACGAGCAGTACTTC. Translation: CASSLSPARGRYEQYF.

This chain uses TRBV2 with TRBJ2-2; possible D gene TRBD2, 5 bases. CDR3 length equals 13 residues. Germline V lookup: CDR1 SNHLY, CDR2 FYNNEI. The V gene lost 6 bases and the J gene lost 3 bases, with 8 bases spanning the gap. CDR3 DNA sequence: TGTGCCAGCAGCGCGGGCCACACCGGGGAGCTGTTTTTT. This codes for CASSAGHTGELFF.

J is TRBJ2-5 and V is TRBV4-2; 11 bases are shared with TRBD1. V shed 3 bases, J shed 4 bases, and the junction held 10 bases outside the gene matches. CDR1 and CDR2 from the germline V gene are LGHNA and YNFKEQ. This CDR3 has 17 amino acids. Written as DNA, the CDR3 is TGTGCCAGCAGCCAGGATCCGGGACAGGGGGATCGAGAGACCCAGTACTTC. Translation: CASSQDPGQGDRETQYF.

The chain combines TRBV6-1 with TRBJ1-1; unclear D gene. The germline V gene has CDR1 MNHNS and CDR2 SASEGT. The CDR3 is 13 residues long. CDR3 amino acids: CAGRRNRNTEAFF. Written as DNA, the CDR3 is TGTGCAGGCCGCAGGAATAGGAACACTGAAGCTTTCTTT.

The chain is built from TRBV18 and TRBJ2-2, with 7 bases aligning to TRBD2. Germline assignment: CDR1 KGHSH and CDR2 LQKENI. V shed 3 bases and J 6 bases; nucleotides not matched to a gene: 4. The CDR3 covers 14 residues. The CDR3 DNA sequence: TGTGCCAGCTCACCCCTCGCGGGAGCCGGGGAGCTGTTTTTT. Protein: CASSPLAGAGELFF.

The chain uses TRBV19 and TRBJ1-4, with no clear D. Between the trimmed V and J ends, which lost 5 bases and 6 bases, there was a span of 4 bases. The length of the CDR3 is 11 residues. The germline CDR1 and CDR2 sequences are LNHDA and SQIVND (reference sequence). As DNA, the CDR3 is TGTGCCAGTAGTCCGGATGAAAAACTGTTTTTT. Amino acids: CASSPDEKLFF. Supplemented by reference TRBV19 and TRBJ1-4, the full variable domain reads DGGITQSPKYLFRKEGQNVTLSCEQNLNHDAMYWYRQDPGQGLRLIYYSQIVNDFQKGDIAEGYSVSREKKESFPLTVTSAQKNPTAFYLCASSPDEKLFFGSGTQLSVL.

The J gene is TRBJ2-2, the V gene TRBV9; D unresolved. This CDR3 is built from 18 residues. Germline V gene data show CDR1 as SGDLS and CDR2 as YYNGEE. Trimming removed 1 base at V and 0 bases at J, with 16 bases between. CDR3 DNA: TGTGCCAGCAGCGTAAGCCCTGGCCAGCGCGCGAACACCGGGGAGCTGTTTTTT. Protein product: CASSVSPGQRANTGELFF.